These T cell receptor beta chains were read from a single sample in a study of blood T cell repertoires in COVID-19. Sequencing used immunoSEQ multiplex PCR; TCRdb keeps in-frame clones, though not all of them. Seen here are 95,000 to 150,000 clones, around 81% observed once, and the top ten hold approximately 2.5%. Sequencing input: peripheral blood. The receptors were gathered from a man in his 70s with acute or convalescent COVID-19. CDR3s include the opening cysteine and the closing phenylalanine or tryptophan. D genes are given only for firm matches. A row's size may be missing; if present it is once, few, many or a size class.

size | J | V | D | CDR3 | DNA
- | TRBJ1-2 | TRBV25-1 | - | CASSEYQGGYTF | TGTGCCAGCAGTGAATATCAGGGAGGCTACACCTTC
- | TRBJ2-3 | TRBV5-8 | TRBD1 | CASSYRGADTQYF | TGTGCCAGCAGCTACAGGGGAGCAGATACGCAGTATTTT
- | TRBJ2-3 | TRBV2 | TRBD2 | CASTPGGLAGGLTTDTQYF | TGTGCCAGCACCCCAGGGGGCCTAGCGGGGGGGCTAACCACAGATACGCAGTATTTT
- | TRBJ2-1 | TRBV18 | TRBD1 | CASSLRTGVNEQFF | TGTGCCAGCTCACTAAGGACAGGGGTCAATGAGCAGTTCTTC
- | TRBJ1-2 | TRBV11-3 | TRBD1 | CASSPDRDYGYTF | TGTGCCAGCAGCCCCGACAGGGACTATGGCTACACCTTC
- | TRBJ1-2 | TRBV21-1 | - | CARSMAGCYGYTF | TGTGCCAGGAGCATGGCGGGGTGCTATGGCTACACCTTC
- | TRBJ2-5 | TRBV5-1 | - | CASSGFSGVQETQYF | TGCGCCAGCAGTGGGTTTAGCGGAGTCCAAGAGACCCAGTACTTC
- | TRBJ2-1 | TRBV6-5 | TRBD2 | CASSYSQRGYNEQFF | TGTGCCAGCAGTTACTCCCAGCGGGGCTACAATGAGCAGTTCTTC
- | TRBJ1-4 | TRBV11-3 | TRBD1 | CASSLGGTGTNEKLFF | TGTGCCAGCAGCTTAGGAGGGACAGGAACTAATGAAAAACTGTTTTTT
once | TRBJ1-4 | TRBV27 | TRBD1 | CASSFMATGVPLTTNEKLFF | TGTGCCAGCAGTTTTATGGCAACAGGGGTTCCCTTAACAACTAATGAAAAACTGTTTTTT
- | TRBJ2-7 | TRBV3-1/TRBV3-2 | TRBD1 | CASSFDRGYEQYF | TGTGCCAGCAGTTTCGACAGGGGCTACGAGCAGTACTTC
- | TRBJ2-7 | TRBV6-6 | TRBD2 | CASSYGGGVGEQYF | TGTGCCAGCAGTTACGGCGGGGGGGTGGGTGAGCAGTACTTC
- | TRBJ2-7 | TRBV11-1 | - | CASSLGRLAYEQYF | TGTGCCAGCAGCTTGGGGCGATTGGCCTACGAGCAGTACTTC
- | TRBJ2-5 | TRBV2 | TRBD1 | CASRSLYDRAQETQYF | TGTGCCAGCAGGTCACTCTACGACAGGGCCCAAGAGACCCAGTACTTC
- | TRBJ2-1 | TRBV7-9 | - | CASSLSSVYNEQFF | TGTGCCAGCAGCTTAAGTTCGGTTTACAATGAGCAGTTCTTC
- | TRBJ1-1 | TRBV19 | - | CASSIRGGEAFF | TGTGCCAGTAGTATACGGGGAGGTGAAGCTTTCTTT
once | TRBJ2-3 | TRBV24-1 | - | CATSDRGSTDTQYF | TGTGCCACCAGTGATAGGGGGAGCACAGATACGCAGTATTTT
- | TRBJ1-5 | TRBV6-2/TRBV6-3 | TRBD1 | CASSRGQGNSQPQHF | TGTGCCAGCAGCCGAGGACAGGGCAATAGTCAGCCCCAGCATTTT
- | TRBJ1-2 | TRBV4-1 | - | CASSSGGGLSYGYTF | TGCGCCAGCAGCTCTGGTGGAGGGCTAAGCTATGGCTACACCTTC
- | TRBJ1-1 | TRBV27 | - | CASSEIGEMNTEAFF | TGTGCCAGCAGTGAGATCGGGGAAATGAACACTGAAGCTTTCTTT
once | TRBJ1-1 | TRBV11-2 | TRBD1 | CASSATGVNTEAFF | TGTGCCAGCAGCGCGACAGGGGTGAACACTGAAGCTTTCTTT
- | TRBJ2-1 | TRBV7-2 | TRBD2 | CASSSQLAGGYNEQFF | TGTGCCAGCAGCTCGCAACTAGCGGGGGGGTATAATGAGCAGTTCTTC
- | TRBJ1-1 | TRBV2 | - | CASSAPLRVAEAFF | TGTGCCAGCAGCGCACCCTTAAGAGTGGCTGAAGCTTTCTTT
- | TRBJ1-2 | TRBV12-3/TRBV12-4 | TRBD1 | CASDRAGYGYTF | TGTGCCAGCGACAGGGCAGGCTATGGCTACACCTTC
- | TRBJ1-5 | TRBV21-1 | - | CASSNWGGDSNQPQHF | TGTGCCAGCAGCAATTGGGGGGGTGATAGCAATCAGCCCCAGCATTTT
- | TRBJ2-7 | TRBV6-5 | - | CASVPGSLSSYEQYF | TGTGCCAGCGTCCCCGGGAGCCTATCTTCCTACGAGCAGTACTTC
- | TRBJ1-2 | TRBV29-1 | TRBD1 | CSVEPGQGFTNYGYTF | TGCAGCGTAGAGCCGGGACAGGGCTTCACTAACTATGGCTACACCTTC
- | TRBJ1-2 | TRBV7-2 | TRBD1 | CASSSSIQGGTTSGYTF | TGTGCCAGCAGCTCTTCTATACAGGGGGGGACGACGAGTGGCTACACCTTC
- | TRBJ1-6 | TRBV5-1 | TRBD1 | CASSLGGQNSPLHF | TGCGCCAGCAGCTTGGGGGGACAGAATTCACCCCTCCACTTT
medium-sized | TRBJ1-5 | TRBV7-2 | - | CASSLVWTGGSQPQHF | TGTGCCAGCAGCTTGGTTTGGACCGGGGGGTCCCAGCCCCAGCATTTT
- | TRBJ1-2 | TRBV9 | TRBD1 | CASGRDRGSYGYTF | TGTGCCAGCGGGAGGGACAGGGGGAGCTATGGCTACACCTTC
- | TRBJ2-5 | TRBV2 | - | CASSWTQETQYF | TGTGCCAGCAGTTGGACTCAAGAGACCCAGTACTTC
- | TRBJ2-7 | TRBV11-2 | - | CASSPGWWANYEQYF | TGTGCCAGCAGCCCGGGGTGGTGGGCTAACTACGAGCAGTACTTC
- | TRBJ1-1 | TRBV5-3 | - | CARSLASTVSHGEAFF | TGTGCCAGAAGCTTGGCCTCCACAGTTTCCCACGGTGAAGCTTTCTTT
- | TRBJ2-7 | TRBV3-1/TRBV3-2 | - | CARFIDEQYF | TGTGCCAGGTTTATCGACGAGCAGTACTTC
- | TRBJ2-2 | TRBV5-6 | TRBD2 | CASRYGGIGELFF | TGTGCCAGCAGATACGGGGGGATCGGGGAGCTGTTTTTT
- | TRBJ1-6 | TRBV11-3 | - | CASSLDPTGVLRSAPLHF | TGTGCCAGCAGCTTAGATCCAACCGGTGTGCTTCGAAGTGCACCCCTCCACTTT
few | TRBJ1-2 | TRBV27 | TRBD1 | CASSLSGQDVGYYGYTF | TGTGCCAGCAGTTTATCGGGACAGGATGTTGGCTACTATGGCTACACCTTC
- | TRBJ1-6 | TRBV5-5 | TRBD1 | CASGGEGQLSSYNSPLHF | TGTGCCTCCGGGGGGGAGGGACAGCTAAGCTCCTATAATTCACCCCTCCACTTT
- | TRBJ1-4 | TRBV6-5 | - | CASSRDFATNEKLFF | TGTGCCAGCAGCCGGGACTTCGCAACTAATGAAAAACTGTTTTTT
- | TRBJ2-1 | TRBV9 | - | CASSIRSSLSSYNEQFF | TGTGCCAGCAGCATACGATCCTCTTTGAGCTCCTACAATGAGCAGTTCTTC
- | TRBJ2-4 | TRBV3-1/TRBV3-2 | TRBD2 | CASSPQPGLDENIQYF | TGTGCCAGCAGCCCCCAACCGGGACTAGACGAAAACATTCAGTACTTC
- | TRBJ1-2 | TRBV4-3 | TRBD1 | CASSQDLFPDRGGGYTF | TGCGCCAGCAGCCAAGATCTTTTCCCCGACAGGGGGGGTGGCTACACCTTC
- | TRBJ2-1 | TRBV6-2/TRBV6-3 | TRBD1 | CASSNRGSPYNEQFF | TGTGCCAGCAGCAACAGGGGATCCCCCTACAATGAGCAGTTCTTC
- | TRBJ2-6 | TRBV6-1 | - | CASSEGNSGANVLTF | TGTGCCAGCAGTGAAGGTAACTCTGGGGCCAACGTCCTGACTTTC
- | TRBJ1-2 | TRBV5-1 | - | CASSLEAGGFGYGYTF | TGCGCCAGCAGCCTAGAGGCGGGGGGCTTTGGCTATGGCTACACCTTC
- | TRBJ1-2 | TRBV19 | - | CASTILPSDGYTF | TGTGCCAGTACCATACTTCCCTCGGATGGCTACACCTTC
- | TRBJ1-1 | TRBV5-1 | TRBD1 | CASSGTANTEAFF | TGCGCCAGCAGCGGGACAGCGAACACTGAAGCTTTCTTT